This TCR beta chain comes out of a study of PD-1 blockade in classical Hodgkin lymphoma. Whole-study results and caveats: Newly diagnosed patients reportedly trailed healthy donors in baseline TCR diversity. When nivolumab was started under 1 year after ASCT, patients were excluded. By C4D1 there was a significant rise in CD4+ TCR diversity but not in CD8+ TCR diversity. Those achieving complete response showed baseline diversity like newly diagnosed patients.

Only in-frame clones appear in the TCRdb table, and some are missing; sequencing was by immunoSEQ multiplex PCR. The table has about 60,000 clones, more than 75% seen once. As to this clone: Its antigen is undetermined.

No patient escaped relapse after autologous stem cell transplantation, and brentuximab vedotin exposure varied. V lost 4 bases, J lost 5 bases, and 21 bases lay in between. This CDR3 region has 16 residues. Per the germline V gene, CDR1 is MGHDK and CDR2 is SYGVNS. The chain has TRBV25-1 and TRBJ2-7; D perhaps matches TRBD1 (6 bases). Material: peripheral blood mononuclear cells (PBMCs), obtained at baseline. The clonotype comes from a human donor with classical Hodgkin lymphoma. The CDR3 is CASSGRQGLGGHEQYF. In DNA form, the CDR3 reads TGTGCCAGCAGTGGTCGGCAGGGGCTGGGTGGGCACGAGCAGTACTTC.